This T cell receptor (beta chain) was documented in a study of neurological immune-mediated disorders (dated by TCRdb to between 2019 and 2020). About the study as a whole: Of the approximately 34 multiple sclerosis patients, approximately 31 had relapsing-remitting MS and 3 had secondary progressive MS. The cohort comprised approximately 67 subjects: 15 or so HAM/TSP patients, approximately 34 multiple sclerosis patients and some 20 healthy controls. Peripheral blood TCR-beta repertoires from HTLV-I-associated myelopathy (HAM/TSP) patients, multiple sclerosis patients and healthy controls were compared by UMI-based sequencing. Alongside PBMC samples, the set of some 97 TCR-beta libraries contained longitudinal samples, technical triplicates, and paired CD4+ and CD8+ T-cell subsets that had been sorted. What the authors observed across the whole study: TCR clonal expansion was highest in HAM/TSP patients and lowest in MS patients, with MS patients falling below even healthy controls. Phylogenetic analysis grouped repertoires from 18 of 34 MS patients into a cluster of related CDR3 sequences, suggesting a possible repertoire-level signature. Expanded clones from different subjects shared no identical CDR3 amino acid sequences, which suggests that TCR-beta repertoires were private in all groups. The MS cluster showed no association with clinical or MRI features, and the authors stated that larger cohorts are needed.

This clonotype showed up many times. It lacks a known antigen. There are no base qualities to consult, and no much larger clone falls within one base. The CDR3 has 14 amino acids, counting the end cysteine and phenylalanine. The sequence is cut down to CDR3 DNA, 42 bases in frame from base 1. After removal of 6 bases from V and 4 bases from J, the junction retains 4 bases not matched to a gene. CDR1 MNHEY and CDR2 SMNVEV are derived from the germline V gene (reference sequence). cDNA was synthesized by template-switch 5'RACE using a primer with a 10-nucleotide random unique molecular identifier that tagged each TCR transcript. Each sequencing run produced over 160 million TCR-beta sequences covering 15-18 subjects. Total RNA was extracted with the RNeasy kit. The KAPA Real-time Library Amplification kit was used to amplify TCR-beta VDJ regions with primers for the TCR constant region and the 5'RACE anchor. A first PCR added sample indexes and Illumina adaptors, and a second PCR then raised library yield. After purification with Ampure beads, the TCR product of roughly 650 bp was size-selected on a 2% E-gel SizeSelection system. Library quality was checked on a Bioanalyzer, concentration was measured with Qubit, and libraries were quantified with the Kapa Library Quantification kit before pooling. Paired-end 2 x 150 bp sequencing of the libraries was performed on an Illumina HiSeq 2500. To increase sequence diversity, roughly 24-32% phiX was spiked into each library pool. Processing in the source paper ran as follows. Quality-filtered reads were processed with the UMI-based MiGEC pipeline, which removed over 75% of raw TCR sequences during error correction. IMGT germline references were used for aligning VDJ genes, and each clonotype was defined as a unique CDR3 amino acid sequence together with its V-J genes. Clonal expansion, Shannon diversity and CDR3 relatedness (CalcPairwiseDistances, ClusterSamples) were evaluated with VDJtools, and phylogenetic trees were built with CLCbio workbench. Clones with at least 8 unique UMIs were defined as expanded, with this threshold being based on coefficient-of-variation modelling across technical triplicates. The public reads were reprocessed in TCRdb via fastp at Q25 and MiXCR, keeping in-frame beta chains. For every CDR3 protein sequence, its rows merge into one entry that carries the most common genes and DNA. What appears here as the V and J calls and clone size reflects TCRdb's work, not the paper's. For this sample the table gives 80,000 to 100,000 distinct CDR3 sequences, of which around 3.6% were detected only once. The top ten clones comprise around 3.1% of the sample.

For the unsorted PBMC libraries, 2 million PBMCs were stored in RNAlater at -80 degrees C until RNA extraction and were used to generate the libraries. The multiple sclerosis patients were enrolled in a US clinical protocol that evaluated disease progression with magnetic resonance imaging. Peripheral blood underwent Ficoll-Hypaque density gradient centrifugation to isolate PBMCs, which were then cryopreserved in liquid nitrogen. Sequencing used PBMCs. The receptor comes from a woman aged 45-65 years with multiple sclerosis. Here the chain combines TRBV27 and TRBJ2-2; the central 8 bases match TRBD2. The CDR3 corresponds to CASRPTSATGELFF. The DNA is as follows: TGTGCCAGCAGACCGACTAGCGCCACCGGGGAGCTGTTTTTT.